This TCR beta chain appears in the sequencing data of a study of cytomegalovirus exposure and HLA in healthy donors. 60 Vbeta and 13 Jbeta primers were used in PCR. Assay used: immunoSEQ multiplex PCR; TCRdb lists only in-frame clones, some missing. This table has about 59,000 clones, over 60% appearing once. This CDR3 spans 14 amino acids. CDR1 is MNHEY and CDR2 is SMNVEV in the germline V gene (reference sequence). The V end lost 0 bases, the J end lost 2 bases, and 8 bases lay between the germline ends. This rearrangement joins TRBV27 to TRBJ2-7, with no clear D. The receptor comes from a man between 25 and 39 years old in good health and CMV-seropositive. Sequenced input: PBMCs. The CDR3 loop reads CASSLSGNPYEQYF. The CDR3 DNA sequence: TGTGCCAGCAGTTTATCGGGCAATCCCTACGAGCAGTACTTC.